This TCR beta chain was sequenced in a study of Ad26.COV2.S vaccination and SARS-CoV-2 variants. The method was immunoSEQ multiplex PCR; TCRdb's version includes in-frame clones alone and lacks a portion of them. Here the sample spans around 94,000 clones, around 80% being singletons. From germline, CDR1 is SGHAT and CDR2 FQNNGV. Trimming shortened V by 6 bases and J by 7 bases, and 27 bases separated the two germline ends. The CDR3 consists of 18 residues. V usage is TRBV11-2 and J usage is TRBJ1-4, with a possible D match to TRBD1 (5 bases). Source: peripheral blood, taken after recovery from COVID-19. This TCR derives from a human donor who had recovered from COVID-19. CDR3 region: CASSLDFRQAGQGEKLFF. CDR3 nucleotide sequence: TGTGCCAGCAGTCTCGATTTCCGTCAGGCGGGGCAGGGTGAAAAACTGTTTTTT.